The text below deals with one T cell receptor (beta chain). Its antigen remains unidentified. Germline V gives CDR1 LNHDA, CDR2 SQIVND (reference sequence). Trimming cost V 5 bases and J 2 bases; bases outside gene matches: 10. The CDR3 consists of 16 residues. This entry comes from a study of OX40 agonist ivuxolimab in advanced cancers. Across the study: The eligibility criteria allowed prior anti-PD-1, anti-PD-L1 or anti-CTLA-4 therapy, and around 38% had some. Patients achieving partial responses numbered three: one hepatocellular carcinoma case and two cutaneous melanoma cases. Study results and limitations: CD4+ and CD8+ blood T cells expanded clonally by week 6 at 0.1 to 3.0 mg/kg. CD8+ T cells (on average) carried more expanded clones than CD4+ T cells.

Profiling relied on immunoSEQ multiplex PCR, and the TCRdb table lists in-frame clones only, not all of them. The data show tens of thousands of clones, with about 90% seen just once and about 16% held by the top ten. V is TRBV19 and J is TRBJ2-7; 9 nucleotides line up with TRBD1. The receptor comes from an adult with an advanced solid tumor such as melanoma, head and neck, liver or kidney cancer. The starting material was CD4+ or CD8+ T cells sorted from blood, obtained in a trial of the OX40 agonist ivuxolimab. CDR3 DNA sequence: TGTGCCAGTAGTGTGGCGACAGGGGGTTTGACCTACGAGCAGTACTTC. It is translated as CASSVATGGLTYEQYF.